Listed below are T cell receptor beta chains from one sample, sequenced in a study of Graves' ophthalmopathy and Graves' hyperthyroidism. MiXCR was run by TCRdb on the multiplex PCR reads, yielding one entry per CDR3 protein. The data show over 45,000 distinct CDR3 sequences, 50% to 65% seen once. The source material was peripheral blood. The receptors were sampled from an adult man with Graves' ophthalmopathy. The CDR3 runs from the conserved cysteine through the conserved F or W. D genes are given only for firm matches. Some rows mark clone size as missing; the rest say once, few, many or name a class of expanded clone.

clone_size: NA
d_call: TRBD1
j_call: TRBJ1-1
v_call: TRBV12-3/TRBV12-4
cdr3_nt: TGTGCCAGCCATATCAGGGGGATGAACACTGAAGCTTTCTTT
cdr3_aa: CASHIRGMNTEAFF

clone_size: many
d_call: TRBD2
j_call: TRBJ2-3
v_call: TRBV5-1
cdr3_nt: TGCGCCAGCAGCACTAGCGGTACAGATACGCAGTATTTT
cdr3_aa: CASSTSGTDTQYF

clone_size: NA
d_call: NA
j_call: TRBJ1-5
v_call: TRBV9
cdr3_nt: TGTGCCATCGATAGGGAGGGTACAAGCAATCAGCCCCAGCATTTT
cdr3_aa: CAIDREGTSNQPQHF

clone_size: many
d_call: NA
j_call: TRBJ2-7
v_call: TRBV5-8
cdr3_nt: TGTGCCAGCAGCTTTGATCCCCAACGGGACGAGCAGTACTTC
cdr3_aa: CASSFDPQRDEQYF

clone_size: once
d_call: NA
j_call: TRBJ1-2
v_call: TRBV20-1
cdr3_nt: TGCAGTGCTATGCCGGGACGGCGAGCTAACTATGGCTACACCTTC
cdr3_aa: CSAMPGRRANYGYTF

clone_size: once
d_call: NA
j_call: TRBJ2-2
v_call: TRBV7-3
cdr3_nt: TGTGCCAGCACCGCGACTGGGCGGACCGGGGAGCTGTTTTTT
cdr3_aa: CASTATGRTGELFF

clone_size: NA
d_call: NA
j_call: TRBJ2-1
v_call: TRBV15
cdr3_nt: TGTGCCACCAGCAGAGAGAGGGGATTC
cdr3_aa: CATSRERGF

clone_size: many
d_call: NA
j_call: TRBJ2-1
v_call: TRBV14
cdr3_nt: TGTGCCAGCAGCCAAGGTAGGAAAACCAATGAGCAGTTCTTC
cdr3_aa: CASSQGRKTNEQFF

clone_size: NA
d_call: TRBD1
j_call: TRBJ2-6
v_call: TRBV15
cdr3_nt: TGTGCCACCAGCAGAGGCCGACAGGGGGGTGCTGGGGCCAACGTCCTGACTTTC
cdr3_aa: CATSRGRQGGAGANVLTF

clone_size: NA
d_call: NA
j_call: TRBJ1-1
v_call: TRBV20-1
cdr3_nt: TGCAGTGCTAGGGAAAGGGACCGGAGAACTGAAGCTTTCTTT
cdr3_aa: CSARERDRRTEAFF